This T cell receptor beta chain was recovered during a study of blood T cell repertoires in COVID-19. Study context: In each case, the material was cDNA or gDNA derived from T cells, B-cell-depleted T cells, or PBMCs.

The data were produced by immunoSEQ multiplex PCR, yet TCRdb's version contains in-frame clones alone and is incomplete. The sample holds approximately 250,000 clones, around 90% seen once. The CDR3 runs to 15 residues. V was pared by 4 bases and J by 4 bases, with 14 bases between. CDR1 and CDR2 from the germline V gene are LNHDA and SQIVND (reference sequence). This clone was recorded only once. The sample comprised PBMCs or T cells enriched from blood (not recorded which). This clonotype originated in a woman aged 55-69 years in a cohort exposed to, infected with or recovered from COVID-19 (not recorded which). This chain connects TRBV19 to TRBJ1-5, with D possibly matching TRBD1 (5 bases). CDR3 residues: CASSTTWGLNQPQHF. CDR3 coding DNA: TGTGCCAGTAGTACCACGTGGGGACTAAATCAGCCCCAGCATTTT.